The sequence of this TCR beta chain was determined in a study of shared clonotypes between healthy human individuals. Germline CDR1 reads MNHEY; CDR2 reads SVGAGI. The CDR3 totals 14 residues. Germline trimming cut 8 bases from V and 2 bases from J; bases unmatched to any gene: 8. Only in-frame clones appear in the TCRdb table, and some are missing; sequencing was by immunoSEQ multiplex PCR. The repertoire holds a few million clones, with about 92% as singletons. V is TRBV6-5 and J is TRBJ1-2; 7 bases align to TRBD1. Material for sequencing was naive CD4+ T cells sorted from blood. The subset denotes: CD45RA+ positively selected. This sequence was found in a man aged 18 to 30 in good health. Here the CDR3 reads CASRDSPGNYGYTF. The CDR3 DNA follows: TGTGCCAGCCGGGACAGCCCAGGGAACTATGGCTACACCTTC.